Following are 28 T cell receptor beta chains from one sample sequenced in a study of blood T cells in healthy people across ages. PCR was performed a second time for roughly 7 to 12 cycles using a sample-barcoded 5' primer and a J-beta primer mix. One entry per CDR3 protein results from TCRdb running MiXCR on the 5' RACE reads. The sample has about a million distinct CDR3 sequences; less than 45% are singletons. The sample taken for sequencing was blood. All receptors derive from a man younger than 30 in good health.

The sample holds one count of this clonotype. J is TRBJ2-7 and V is TRBV6-1; D ambiguous. Germline assignment: CDR1 MNHNS and CDR2 SASEGT. With 1 base removed from V and 7 bases from J, the gap between germline ends came to 14 bases. CDR3 length: 14 residues. The chain's CDR3 is CASSEGVGWDEQYF. The CDR3 DNA reads as TGTGCCAGCAGTGAAGGTGTGGGGTGGGATGAGCAGTACTTC.

This clonotype was recorded a few times. This chain joins TRBV6-1 and TRBJ1-2; D is undetermined. This CDR3 has 16 residues. CDR1 is MNHNS and CDR2 is SASEGT in the germline V gene. Trimming left V 1 base short and J 0 bases short, with 12 bases between. The CDR3, as DNA: TGTGCCAGCAGTGAAGAGTCAGTGGCGGCTAACTATGGCTACACCTTC. Protein sequence: CASSEESVAANYGYTF.

The V gene is TRBV6-2 or TRBV6-3, the J gene TRBJ2-7; D ambiguous. Germline CDR1 reads MNHEY; CDR2 reads SVGEGT. This CDR3 is built from 15 residues. Trimming cost V 4 bases and J 2 bases, with 15 bases left between them. The CDR3 coding sequence is TGTGCCAGCAGTTTACTGGTAGGCACCGCCTACGAGCAGTACTTC. Encoded protein: CASSLLVGTAYEQYF.

This clonotype was seen more than once but under ten times. The chain recombines TRBV7-2 with TRBJ1-2, with a tentative D call TRBD1 (6 bases). The CDR3 runs 15 residues. V lost 5 bases, J lost 0 bases, and 13 bases lay in between. CDR1 is SGHTA, CDR2 FQGNSA, per germline. The CDR3 here is CASSPTDRTNYGYTF. For the CDR3, the DNA is TGTGCCAGCAGCCCCACTGACAGGACTAACTATGGCTACACCTTC.

With respect to this clonotype: A read error may explain this, as a much larger clone is one base away. V gene TRBV12-3 or TRBV12-4 combines with J gene TRBJ2-5; D gene uncertain. Trimming cost V 5 bases and J 2 bases, with 18 bases left between them. The CDR3 has 16 amino acids. The CDR3 region is CASSPRPNSKQETQYF. CDR3 nucleotide sequence: TGTGCCAGCAGTCCCAGACCCAACAGCAAACAAGAGACCCAGTACTTC.

V and J are TRBV7-2 and TRBJ1-2; 7 nucleotides agree with TRBD1. Germline V gene sequence: CDR1 SGHTA, CDR2 FQGNSA. V shed 5 bases and J 3 bases; nucleotides not matched to a gene: 9. The CDR3 has 15 residues. CDR3 in DNA: TGTGCCAGCAGCCGATCTTCACAGGGGCACTATGGCTACACCTTC. As protein: CASSRSSQGHYGYTF.

CDR3 coding DNA: TGCAGTGCTAGAGATCCGGGTTACAATCAGCCCCAGCATTTT. The encoded protein is CSARDPGYNQPQHF. The chain is built from TRBV20-1 and TRBJ1-5; unclear D gene. Germline V gives CDR1 DFQATT, CDR2 SNEGSKA (reference sequence). V lost 0 bases and J 3 bases, leaving 9 bases between the germline ends. The CDR3 length is 14 residues.

The V gene is TRBV2, the J gene TRBJ2-2, with 11 nucleotides matching TRBD2. CDR1 is SNHLY and CDR2 is FYNNEI in the germline V gene. V was pared by 8 bases and J by 5 bases, with 7 bases of the junction left unmatched. The CDR3 contains 15 residues. CDR3 in DNA: TGTGCCAGCTTCCTAGCGGGGGGAAGTACCGGGGAGCTGTTTTTT. This translates into CASFLAGGSTGELFF. Complete variable domain (other parts from reference TRBV2 and TRBJ2-2): EPEVTQTPSHQVTQMGQEVILRCVPISNHLYFYWYRQILGQKVEFLVSFYNNEISEKSEIFDDQFSVERPDGSNFTLKIRSTKLEDSAMYFCASFLAGGSTGELFFGEGSRLTVL.

There are a few counts of this clonotype. V is TRBV27 and J is TRBJ2-5, with D possibly being TRBD2 (5 bases). The CDR3 totals 15 residues. Per the germline V gene, CDR1 is MNHEY and CDR2 is SMNVEV (reference sequence). Deletions cut 3 bases from V and 5 bases from J, with 16 bases between. The CDR3 loop reads CASSFGMGPGETQYF. The DNA for the CDR3 is TGTGCCAGCAGTTTCGGGATGGGCCCGGGGGAGACCCAGTACTTC.

This clonotype showed up many times. This chain uses TRBV29-1 with TRBJ2-3; TRBD2 is a possible D gene (6 bases). The germline V and J ends were trimmed by 6 bases and 2 bases, with 15 bases remaining between them. CDR1 and CDR2 (germline): SQVTM, ANQGSEA. CDR3 length equals 14 residues. In nucleotides, the CDR3 is TGCAGCGTACGACTAGAGGACTACACAGATACGCAGTATTTT. Its protein is CSVRLEDYTDTQYF.

The CDR3 loop is CASSHEPGRITDTQYF. DNA of the CDR3: TGTGCCAGCAGCCATGAACCGGGACGAATCACAGATACGCAGTATTTT. The chain carries TRBV4-2 and TRBJ2-3, with D perhaps TRBD1 or TRBD2 (5 bases each). There are 16 residues in the CDR3. The V and J ends lost 3 bases and 2 bases respectively, with 15 bases between them. The germline V gene has CDR1 LGHNA and CDR2 YNFKEQ.

The chain links TRBV20-1 to TRBJ1-5, with 8 nucleotides matching TRBD1. The trim removed 6 bases at V and 4 bases at J, leaving 5 bases unmatched. CDR3 size: 13 residues. Germline loops: CDR1 DFQATT, CDR2 SNEGSKA (reference sequence). CDR3 in DNA: TGCAGTGCCGAAACAGGGGGGAATCAGCCCCAGCATTTT. Its protein is CSAETGGNQPQHF.

This clonotype came up once. The J gene is TRBJ2-3, the V gene TRBV20-1; 11 bases line up with TRBD2. This CDR3 has 17 residues. After removal of 5 bases from V and 0 bases from J, the junction contained 10 bases not matched to a gene. Germline values: CDR1 DFQATT, CDR2 SNEGSKA (reference sequence). The CDR3 region has the DNA TGCAGTGCTCCCCCCGGGACTAGCGGACTTAGCACAGATACGCAGTATTTT. It codes for CSAPPGTSGLSTDTQYF.

This clonotype was recorded a few times. The chain has TRBV4-1 and TRBJ1-5; TRBD1 might be the D (5 bases). V was shortened by 0 bases and J by 10 bases, with 16 bases between the two germline ends. This CDR3 contains 15 residues. Germline-derived CDR1 and CDR2 are MGHRA and YSYEKL. In nucleotides, the CDR3 is TGCGCCAGCAGCCAAGATCTTGGGGGTGGAGGACCCCAGCATTTT. This encodes CASSQDLGGGGPQHF.

This chain joins TRBV14 and TRBJ2-3; D perhaps matches TRBD1 (5 bases). This CDR3 has 16 residues. V gave up 0 bases and J gave up 5 bases, with 15 bases separating them. The germline gives CDR1 SGHDN, CDR2 FVKESK. CDR3 region: CASSQDLGRPLDTQYF. In DNA form, the CDR3 reads TGTGCCAGCAGCCAAGATTTGGGGCGGCCGCTAGATACGCAGTATTTT.

The genes are TRBV20-1 and TRBJ2-3, with D possibly TRBD1 on 6 matching bases. Germline V CDR1 and CDR2: DFQATT, SNEGSKA (reference sequence). The germline V and J ends were trimmed by 4 bases and 0 bases, with 11 bases remaining between them. This CDR3 is built from 14 residues. The CDR3: CSAKTGSSTDTQYF. CDR3 DNA sequence: TGCAGTGCTAAAACAGGGTCTAGCACAGATACGCAGTATTTT.

V gene TRBV4-2 combines with J gene TRBJ1-6; D is uncertain. This CDR3 region has 13 residues. The V gene lost 0 bases and the J gene lost 9 bases, with 6 bases spanning the gap. Looked up from germline, CDR1 is LGHNA and CDR2 is YNFKEQ. CDR3 bases: TGTGCCAGCAGCCAAGAATTTAGTTCACCCCTCCACTTT. The encoded protein is CASSQEFSSPLHF.

The sample holds a few counts of this clonotype. The chain recombines TRBV20-1 with TRBJ2-3; possible D gene TRBD2, 7 bases. Germline loops: CDR1 DFQATT, CDR2 SNEGSKA (reference sequence). The CDR3 is 15 residues long. The V and J ends lost 6 bases and 5 bases respectively, with 21 bases between them. The CDR3 DNA follows: TGCAGTGCGCCCTTTGGGGGGGGCCGCTTAGATACGCAGTATTTT. Translating gives CSAPFGGGRLDTQYF.

The chain is built from TRBV5-1 and TRBJ2-2; unclear D gene. This CDR3 comprises 15 residues. CDR1 is SGHRS, CDR2 YFSETQ, per germline. The V and J ends lost 3 bases and 1 base respectively, with 10 bases between them. The CDR3 DNA is TGCGCCAGCAGCTCTCTCGAGGAGAACACCGGGGAGCTGTTTTTT. As protein: CASSSLEENTGELFF.

This clonotype was observed at least ten times. This chain's CDR3 is CASSQELDTQYF. CDR3 nucleotides: TGTGCCAGCAGCCAAGAACTGGATACGCAGTATTTT. This chain joins TRBV3-1 and TRBJ2-3, with no clear D. The CDR3 is 12 residues long. The ends were cut back, 0 bases at V and 6 bases at J, with 4 bases in the middle. Germline V gene lookup returns CDR1 LGHDT and CDR2 YNNKEL (reference sequence).

This chain joins TRBV2 and TRBJ1-1; 7 bases are a match to TRBD1. The CDR3 has 11 residues. V dropped 5 bases and J dropped 10; count of bases not matched to a gene: 4. Per germline, CDR1 SNHLY and CDR2 FYNNEI. In nucleotides, the CDR3 is TGTGCCAGCAGTTCAGGGGGTCGAGCTTTCTTT. Its translation: CASSSGGRAFF.

The chain couples TRBV7-2 to TRBJ1-5, with D maybe TRBD1 (5 bases). This CDR3 spans 15 amino acids. Germline V gene sequence: CDR1 SGHTA, CDR2 FQGNSA. Trimming removed 5 bases at V and 7 bases at J, with 18 bases between. Written as DNA, the CDR3 is TGTGCCAGCAGCCTCCTCGGGGGAGGAGAACAGCCCCAGCATTTT. Encoded protein: CASSLLGGGEQPQHF.

This clonotype turned up a few times. The rearrangement joins TRBV20-1 to TRBJ2-7; the D is unclear. Looked up from germline, CDR1 is DFQATT and CDR2 is SNEGSKA (reference sequence). CDR3 size: 12 residues. V gave up 2 bases and J gave up 5 bases, with 10 bases separating them. The CDR3, as DNA: TGCAGTGCTAGAACCGGGTTCGACGAGCAGTACTTC. Translation: CSARTGFDEQYF.

This clonotype has only a few counts. The chain is built from TRBV6-2 or TRBV6-3 and TRBJ1-5; no firm D call. Germline CDR1 MNHEY, CDR2 SVGEGT. The CDR3 sequence is 17 residues long. Trimming stripped 2 bases from V and 1 base from J, with 15 bases between. The CDR3 nucleotides read TGTGCCAGCAGTTACACACATGACCCGAGGAGCAATCAGCCCCAGCATTTT. Translating gives CASSYTHDPRSNQPQHF.

Concerning this clonotype itself: A much larger clone differs from this one at a single base, so this may be a read error. The chain links TRBV12-3 or TRBV12-4 to TRBJ2-3, with D unresolved. Trimming took off 10 bases at V and 1 base at J, with 18 bases between the two ends. The CDR3 consists of 15 residues. The CDR3 DNA reads as TGTGCCAACAGCCAACCAGGAACGGGCACAGATACGCAGTATTTT. The encoded protein is CANSQPGTGTDTQYF.

This clonotype was recorded at least ten times. The chain carries TRBV28 and TRBJ2-3, with 12 bases identical to TRBD1. Germline V gene sequence: CDR1 MDHEN, CDR2 SYDVKM. The CDR3 has 16 amino acids. The ends lost 5 bases at V and 3 bases at J; junction bases unmatched: 6. CDR3 coding DNA: TGTGCCAGCAGTATCGGGACAGGGGGCTTGACAGATACGCAGTATTTT. It specifies CASSIGTGGLTDTQYF.

The gene calls are TRBV6-2 or TRBV6-3 and TRBJ2-7; D unresolved. There are 12 residues in the CDR3. The germline V gene encodes CDR1 MNHEY and CDR2 SVGEGT. Trimming removed 6 bases at V and 4 bases at J, with 10 bases between. The CDR3 DNA reads TGTGCCAGCAGCTATGGCGAATACGAGCAGTACTTC. It is translated as CASSYGEYEQYF.

This sequence joins TRBV24-1 and TRBJ1-5, with D hard to call. Looked up from germline, CDR1 is KGHDR and CDR2 is SFDVKD. The CDR3 runs to 14 residues. V was pared by 3 bases and J by 2 bases, with 7 bases between. The CDR3 DNA reads TGTGCCACCAGTGATCCTAGCGGCAATCAGCCCCAGCATTTT. This encodes CATSDPSGNQPQHF.